What follows are 14 T cell receptor beta chains derived from one specimen sequenced in a study of a mutant IDH1 vaccine in newly diagnosed glioma. Time point: week 35, safety follow-up. Each dose delivered 300 ug of mutant IDH1 20-mer peptide subcutaneously with imiquimod. The table came from immunoSEQ multiplex PCR; TCRdb's copy has only in-frame clones and leaves some out. The table has 35,000 to 50,000 clones, about 92% seen once. No antigens are known for them. The sample consisted of PBMCs, taken from a glioma patient whose treatment included an IDH1 peptide vaccine. Receptors originate from a man in his fifties or sixties with glioma.

The V gene is TRBV13, the J gene TRBJ1-2, with 8 bases lining up with TRBD1. Germline CDR1 reads PRHDT; CDR2 reads FYEKMQ (reference sequence). J lost 8 bases, V lost 5 bases, and 10 bases had no gene match. The CDR3 runs 14 residues. Here the CDR3 DNA reads TGTGCCAGCAGCGACGGACAGGGAGGCAACGGCTACACCTTC. Translating gives CASSDGQGGNGYTF.

The chain links TRBV27 to TRBJ2-3; 8 nucleotides line up with TRBD1. In germline, CDR1 is MNHEY, CDR2 SMNVEV (reference sequence). V shed 5 bases and J 2 bases; nucleotides not matched to a gene: 6. This CDR3 is 15 amino acids long. The CDR3 spells CASSPGDRPTDTQYF. The CDR3, as DNA: TGTGCCAGCAGTCCCGGGGACAGGCCCACAGATACGCAGTATTTT.

Points on this clone: Other DNA sequences in this specimen translate into the identical CDR3. V and J are TRBV6-4 and TRBJ2-3; 14 bases line up with TRBD2. The CDR3 is made up of 15 amino acids. V lost 3 bases to trimming and J lost 4 bases; unmatched junction nucleotides: 0. Germline-derived CDR1 and CDR2 are MRHNA and SNTAGT. The CDR3 DNA sequence: TGTGCCAGCAGTGAGGGACTAGCGGGAGCAGATACGCAGTATTTT. Protein: CASSEGLAGADTQYF.

The chain has TRBV18 and TRBJ1-4, with TRBD1 identical over 9 bases. Losses at the gene ends were 4 bases for V and 0 bases for J; bases not matched to a gene: 0. Germline CDR1 and CDR2: KGHSH and LQKENI. The CDR3 is 15 residues long. The CDR3 region is CASSRQGATNEKLFF. CDR3 DNA: TGTGCCAGCTCACGACAGGGGGCAACTAATGAAAAACTGTTTTTT.

The rearrangement uses TRBV14 and TRBJ1-5; D is perhaps TRBD1 (5 bases). Germline V gene lookup returns CDR1 SGHDN and CDR2 FVKESK. This CDR3 region has 14 residues. The V end was cut by 0 bases, the J end by 11 bases, with 14 bases between. CDR3 coding DNA: TGTGCCAGCAGCCAAGAAGGCAGGGCCTCGACCCAGCATTTT. Its protein product is CASSQEGRASTQHF.

The genes are TRBV27 and TRBJ1-6, with unresolved D. Germline assignment: CDR1 MNHEY and CDR2 SMNVEV (reference sequence). The CDR3 sequence is 16 residues long. Between the trimmed V and J ends, which lost 4 bases and 3 bases, there was a span of 13 bases. In DNA, the CDR3 is TGTGCCAGCAGTTCGGGCCCCGGGGTCTATAATTCACCCCTCCACTTT. This gives the protein CASSSGPGVYNSPLHF.

The chain employs TRBV7-2 and TRBJ2-1, with TRBD2 identical over 10 bases. The V and J ends lost 2 bases and 7 bases, in that order; junction bases with no gene match: 5. CDR3 length equals 15 residues. Germline CDR1 reads SGHTA; CDR2 reads FQGNSA. The DNA of the CDR3 is TGTGCCAGCAGCTTAAGGGGACTAGCGAATAATGAGCAGTTCTTC. It translates to CASSLRGLANNEQFF.

The chain recombines TRBV29-1 with TRBJ1-2; D remains ambiguous. Deletions cut 6 bases from V and 3 bases from J, with 8 bases between. There are 11 residues in the CDR3. Germline assignment: CDR1 SQVTM and CDR2 ANQGSEA. In DNA form, the CDR3 reads TGCAGCGTCTCGTGGGACTATGGCTACACCTTC. Translating gives CSVSWDYGYTF. The full variable domain, completed using reference TRBV29-1 and TRBJ1-2, is SAVISQKPSRDICQRGTSLTIQCQVDSQVTMMFWYRQQPGQSLTLIATANQGSEATYESGFVIDKFPISRPNLTFSTLTVSNMSPEDSSIYLCSVSWDYGYTFGSGTRLTVV.

The chain uses TRBV7-2 and TRBJ2-5; 9 nucleotides align to TRBD1. Germline lookup yields CDR1 SGHTA and CDR2 FQGNSA. CDR3 length: 15 residues. J gave up 2 bases and V 5 bases, and 6 bases lay outside the gene matches. The CDR3 region is CASSPRDRGQETQYF. The CDR3 DNA reads TGTGCCAGCAGCCCACGCGACAGGGGGCAAGAGACCCAGTACTTC.

The rearrangement links TRBV27 to TRBJ2-1; D tentatively reads TRBD1 or TRBD2 (5 bases each). V gave up 7 bases and J gave up 3 bases, with 16 bases separating them. The CDR3 loop spans 15 amino acids. Germline V gene sequence: CDR1 MNHEY, CDR2 SMNVEV (reference sequence). For the CDR3, the DNA is TGTGCCAGCACCAATATGGGGGAGTACTACAATGAGCAGTTCTTC. Translation: CASTNMGEYYNEQFF.

The gene calls are TRBV7-9 and TRBJ2-3; no clear D. Deletions cut 1 base from V and 2 bases from J, with 4 bases between. The CDR3 runs 13 residues. Germline loops: CDR1 SEHNR, CDR2 FQNEAQ (reference sequence). The CDR3 DNA reads TGTGCCAGCAGCTTAGGGGCCACAGATACGCAGTATTTT. It is translated as CASSLGATDTQYF.

The chain carries TRBV5-4 and TRBJ1-5; D remains ambiguous. Between the trimmed V and J ends, which lost 3 bases and 4 bases, there was a span of 14 bases. Germline CDR1 and CDR2: SGHNT and YYREEE (reference sequence). The CDR3 spans 15 residues. The CDR3 sequence is CASSYHEDRNQPQHF. Written as DNA, the CDR3 is TGTGCCAGCAGCTACCACGAGGACCGGAATCAGCCCCAGCATTTT.

The rearrangement uses TRBV21-1 and TRBJ2-7. TRBV21-1 is tagged as a pseudogene. CDR3 length: 16 residues. The CDR3 region is CASSPGRPQELYEQYF. The CDR3 bases are TGTGCCAGCAGCCCTGGTCGTCCTCAGGAGCTATACGAGCAGTACTTC.

The J gene is TRBJ2-7, the V gene TRBV29-1; tentatively, D is TRBD1 (5 bases). This CDR3 has 14 residues. Germline CDR1 reads SQVTM; CDR2 reads ANQGSEA. The ends were cut back, 4 bases at V and 2 bases at J, with 15 bases in the middle. CDR3 in DNA: TGCAGCGTTGTAACGGGCAGGGCCACCTACGAGCAGTACTTC. It translates to CSVVTGRATYEQYF.